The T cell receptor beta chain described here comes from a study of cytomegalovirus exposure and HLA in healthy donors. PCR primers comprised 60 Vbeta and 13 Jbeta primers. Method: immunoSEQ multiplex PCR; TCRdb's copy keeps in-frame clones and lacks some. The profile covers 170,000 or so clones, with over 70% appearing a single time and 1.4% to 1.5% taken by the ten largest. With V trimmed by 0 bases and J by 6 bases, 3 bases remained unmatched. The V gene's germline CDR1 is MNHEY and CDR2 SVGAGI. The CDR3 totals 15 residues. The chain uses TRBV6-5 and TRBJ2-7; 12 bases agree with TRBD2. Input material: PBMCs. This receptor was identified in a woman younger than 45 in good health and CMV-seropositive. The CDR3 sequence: CASSYSLAGGIEQYF. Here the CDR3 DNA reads TGTGCCAGCAGTTACTCTCTAGCGGGAGGGATCGAGCAGTACTTC.